This T cell receptor (delta chain) was recovered during a study of gamma-delta T cells after stem cell transplantation. TCRdb used CATT to re-call clones from the RT-PCR reads. Of around 2,300 delta-chain clones in the sample, about 8% are singletons; the top ten hold around 9.9%. Sample share makes this clone medium-sized (0.01 to 0.1%). Trimming stripped 6 bases from V and 0 bases from J, with 17 bases between. The CDR3 has 16 amino acids. In germline, CDR1 is TSWWSYY, CDR2 QGS. The TCR was taken from a human donor. It is not recorded whose cells these are; they may come from a transplant donor. The sequenced sample was gamma-delta T cells. V gene TRDV1 combines with J gene TRDJ1, with D unresolved. The CDR3 DNA follows: TGTGCTCTTGGAGGACAACTGAACCCGTACACCGATAAACTCATCTTT. Translated: CALGGQLNPYTDKLIF.